Below, 11 T cell receptor beta chains from the same sample are listed, as sequenced in a study of blood T cell repertoires in COVID-19. The protocol was immunoSEQ multiplex PCR, while the TCRdb copy is restricted to in-frame clones and leaves out a portion. The sample lists some 520,000 clones; roughly 87% were seen once. Sequencing was carried out using peripheral blood. Source of these receptors: a man between 18 and 35 years old with COVID-19, enrolled during active disease.

This clone was observed once. The V call is TRBV5-1, the J call TRBJ2-2; 8 bases match TRBD2. In germline, CDR1 is SGHRS, CDR2 YFSETQ. Trimming took 2 bases from V and 7 from J; bases not matched to a gene: 4. The CDR3 sequence is 14 residues long. The CDR3 protein is CASSFSGEVGELFF. The DNA of the CDR3 is TGCGCCAGCAGCTTTAGCGGGGAAGTCGGGGAGCTGTTTTTT. The whole variable domain, filled in from reference TRBV5-1 and TRBJ2-2, reads KAGVTQTPRYLIKTRGQQVTLSCSPISGHRSVSWYQQTPGQGLQFLFEYFSETQRNKGNFPGRFSGRQFSNSRSEMNVSTLELGDSALYLCASSFSGEVGELFFGEGSRLTVL.

This clone was detected once. The rearrangement joins TRBV5-1 to TRBJ1-2; D uncertain. Trimming took 0 bases from V and 4 from J, leaving 7 bases between them. The CDR3 runs 13 residues. Germline loops: CDR1 SGHRS, CDR2 YFSETQ. CDR3 DNA sequence: TGCGCCAGCAGCTTGGCCGGGAGCTATGGCTACACCTTC. Translation gives CASSLAGSYGYTF.

The chain couples TRBV2 to TRBJ1-2, with TRBD1 matching 8 bases. This CDR3 is 15 amino acids long. The germline V gene encodes CDR1 SNHLY and CDR2 FYNNEI. Unmatched junction bases numbered 5, after V lost 1 base and J lost 4 bases. CDR3 residues: CASSEEQGVGYGYTF. The CDR3 DNA is TGTGCCAGCAGTGAAGAACAGGGGGTAGGCTATGGCTACACCTTC.

The V gene is TRBV4-1, the J gene TRBJ2-5; 7 bases are a match to TRBD1. J was trimmed by 1 base and V by 2 bases; bases with no gene match: 10. The CDR3 spans 17 residues. Germline values: CDR1 MGHRA, CDR2 YSYEKL. Here the CDR3 DNA reads TGCGCCAGCAGCCAAAACAGGGGTGCTAGCACCCAAGAGACCCAGTACTTC. Translation gives CASSQNRGASTQETQYF.

The rearrangement links TRBV30 to TRBJ2-7, with 7 bases identical to TRBD2. CDR1 and CDR2 from the germline V gene are GTSNPN and SVGIG (reference sequence). V lost 5 bases and J lost 5; bases outside the gene matches: 12. The CDR3 consists of 14 residues. CDR3 sequence (DNA): TGTGCCTGGGGGGATAGGACTAGTGTCCACGAGCAGTACTTC. Protein: CAWGDRTSVHEQYF.

The chain couples TRBV14 to TRBJ2-1, with TRBD2 matching 13 bases. Germline trimming cut 0 bases from V and 6 bases from J; bases unmatched to any gene: 5. Germline V gives CDR1 SGHDN, CDR2 FVKESK. This CDR3 has 17 residues. The CDR3, as DNA: TGTGCCAGCAGCCAAGATACAGGACTAGCGGGAGCCAATGAGCAGTTCTTC. Protein product: CASSQDTGLAGANEQFF.

The CDR3: CASSERVSGPTDTQYF. Here the CDR3 DNA reads TGTGCCAGCAGTGAAAGGGTTAGCGGACCCACAGATACGCAGTATTTT. The chain employs TRBV6-1 and TRBJ2-3; D is perhaps TRBD2 (6 bases). CDR1 is MNHNS and CDR2 is SASEGT in the germline V gene. Trimming shortened V by 2 bases and J by 2 bases, and 14 bases separated the two germline ends. This CDR3 contains 16 residues.

The rearrangement uses TRBV19 and TRBJ2-7, with 7 bases aligning to TRBD1. This CDR3 comprises 14 residues. V shed 5 bases and J 3 bases; nucleotides not matched to a gene: 7. The germline V gene has CDR1 LNHDA and CDR2 SQIVND (reference sequence). The CDR3 is CASSESRGSYEQYF. The CDR3, as DNA: TGTGCCAGTAGTGAATCCAGGGGGAGCTACGAGCAGTACTTC.

This rearrangement joins TRBV11-1 to TRBJ1-6, with 9 bases that match TRBD1. The CDR3 loop spans 15 amino acids. Germline V CDR1 and CDR2: SGHAT, FQDESV (reference sequence). The V gene end was trimmed by 5 bases and the J gene end by 11 bases; junction bases not matched to a gene: 10. The CDR3: CASSATGTGRAPLHF. In nucleotides, the CDR3 is TGTGCCAGCAGCGCAACCGGGACAGGGAGGGCACCCCTCCACTTT.

The V gene is TRBV7-9, the J gene TRBJ1-5; D is possibly TRBD1 (6 bases). Per the germline V gene, CDR1 is SEHNR and CDR2 is FQNEAQ (reference sequence). CDR3 length: 16 amino acids. Trimming shortened V by 4 bases and J by 2 bases, and 15 bases separated the two germline ends. The CDR3 loop is CASSSLQGSRNQPQHF. The DNA of the CDR3 is TGTGCCAGCAGCTCGCTCCAGGGGAGTCGCAATCAGCCCCAGCATTTT. The full variable domain, in which reference TRBV7-9 and TRBJ1-5 provide the parts outside the CDR3, is DTGVSQNPRHKITKRGQNVTFRCDPISEHNRLYWYRQTLGQGPEFLTYFQNEAQLEKSRLLSDRFSAERPKGSFSTLEIQRTEQGDSAMYLCASSSLQGSRNQPQHFGDGTRLSIL.

This chain links TRBV19 with TRBJ1-5; D is perhaps TRBD1 (6 bases). The CDR3 is 14 residues long. The germline V gene encodes CDR1 LNHDA and CDR2 SQIVND (reference sequence). With 5 bases removed from V and 7 bases from J, the gap between germline ends came to 15 bases. This CDR3 reads CASSGDRFGQPQHF. The CDR3 nucleotides are TGTGCCAGTAGTGGAGACAGGTTTGGCCAGCCCCAGCATTTT. Drawing the rest from reference TRBV19 and TRBJ1-5, the complete variable domain is DGGITQSPKYLFRKEGQNVTLSCEQNLNHDAMYWYRQDPGQGLRLIYYSQIVNDFQKGDIAEGYSVSREKKESFPLTVTSAQKNPTAFYLCASSGDRFGQPQHFGDGTRLSIL.